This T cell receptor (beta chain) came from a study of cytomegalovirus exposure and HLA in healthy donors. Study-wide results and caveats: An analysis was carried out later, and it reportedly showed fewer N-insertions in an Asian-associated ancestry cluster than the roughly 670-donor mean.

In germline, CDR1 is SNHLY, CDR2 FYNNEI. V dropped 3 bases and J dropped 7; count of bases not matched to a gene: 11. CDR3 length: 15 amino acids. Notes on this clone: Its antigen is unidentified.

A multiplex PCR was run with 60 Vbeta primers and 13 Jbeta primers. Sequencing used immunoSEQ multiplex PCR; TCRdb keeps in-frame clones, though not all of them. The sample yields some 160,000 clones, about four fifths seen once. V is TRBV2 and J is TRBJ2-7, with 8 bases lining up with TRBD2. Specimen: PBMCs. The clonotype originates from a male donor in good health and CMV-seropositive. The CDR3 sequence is CASSEGLAGSREQYF. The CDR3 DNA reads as TGTGCCAGCAGTGAGGGGCTAGCGGGTAGTAGGGAGCAGTACTTC.